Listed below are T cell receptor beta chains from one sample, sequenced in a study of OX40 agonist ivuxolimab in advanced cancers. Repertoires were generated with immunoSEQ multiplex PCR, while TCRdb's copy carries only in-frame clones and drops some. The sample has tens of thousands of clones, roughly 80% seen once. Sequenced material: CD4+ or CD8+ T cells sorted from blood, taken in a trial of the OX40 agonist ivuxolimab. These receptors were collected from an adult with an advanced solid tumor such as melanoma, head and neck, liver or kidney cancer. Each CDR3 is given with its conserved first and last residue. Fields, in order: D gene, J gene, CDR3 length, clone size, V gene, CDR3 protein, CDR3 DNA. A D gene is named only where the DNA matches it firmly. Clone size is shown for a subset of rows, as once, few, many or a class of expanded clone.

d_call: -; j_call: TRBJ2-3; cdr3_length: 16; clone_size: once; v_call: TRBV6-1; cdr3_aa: CASSDSGGIPTDTQYF; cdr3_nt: TGTGCCAGCAGTGATTCCGGCGGAATACCCACAGATACGCAGTATTTT
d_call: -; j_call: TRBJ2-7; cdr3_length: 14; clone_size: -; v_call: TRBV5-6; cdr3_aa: CASSLAATPRKQYF; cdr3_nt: TGTGCCAGCAGCTTGGCTGCGACCCCCAGAAAGCAGTACTTC
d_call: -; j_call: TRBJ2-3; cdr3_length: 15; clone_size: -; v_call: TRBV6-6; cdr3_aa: CASSYGGASTDTQYF; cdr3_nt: TGTGCCAGCAGTTACGGTGGGGCTAGCACAGATACGCAGTATTTT
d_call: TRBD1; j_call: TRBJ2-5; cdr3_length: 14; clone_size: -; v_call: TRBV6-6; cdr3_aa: CASSPTGGAETQYF; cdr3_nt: TGTGCCAGCAGTCCCACAGGGGGTGCGGAGACCCAGTACTTC
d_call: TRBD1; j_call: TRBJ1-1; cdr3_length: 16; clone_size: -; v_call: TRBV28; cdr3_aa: CASSLAGGMRNTEAFF; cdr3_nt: TGTGCCAGCAGCTTAGCAGGGGGGATGCGGAACACTGAAGCTTTCTTT
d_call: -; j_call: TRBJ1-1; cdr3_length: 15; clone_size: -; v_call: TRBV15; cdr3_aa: CATSLTGTANTEAFF; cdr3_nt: TGTGCCACCAGCCTAACCGGGACGGCAAACACTGAAGCTTTCTTT
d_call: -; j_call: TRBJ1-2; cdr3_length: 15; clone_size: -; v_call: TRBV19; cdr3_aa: CASFVGYGGFYGYTF; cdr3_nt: TGTGCCAGCTTTGTCGGCTATGGTGGGTTCTATGGCTACACCTTC
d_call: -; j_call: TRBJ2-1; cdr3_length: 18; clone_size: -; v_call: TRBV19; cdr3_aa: CASSISSARVSSYNEQFF; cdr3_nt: TGTGCCAGTAGTATTAGCTCGGCTAGGGTAAGCTCCTACAATGAGCAGTTCTTC
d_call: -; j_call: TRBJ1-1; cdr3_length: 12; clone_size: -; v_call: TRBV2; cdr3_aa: CASRDGRREAFF; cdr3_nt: TGTGCCAGCAGGGACGGTCGTCGTGAAGCTTTCTTT
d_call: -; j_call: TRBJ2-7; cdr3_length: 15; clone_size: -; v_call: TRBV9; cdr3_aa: CASSPQGTGSDEQYF; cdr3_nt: TGTGCCAGCAGCCCGCAGGGGACCGGATCAGACGAGCAGTACTTC
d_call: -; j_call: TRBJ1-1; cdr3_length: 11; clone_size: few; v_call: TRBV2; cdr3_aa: CASRGNTEAFF; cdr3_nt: TGTGCCAGCAGGGGGAACACTGAAGCTTTCTTT
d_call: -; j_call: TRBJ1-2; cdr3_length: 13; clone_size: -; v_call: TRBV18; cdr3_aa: CASSPDKVNGYTF; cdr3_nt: TGTGCCAGCTCACCGGACAAAGTTAATGGCTACACCTTC
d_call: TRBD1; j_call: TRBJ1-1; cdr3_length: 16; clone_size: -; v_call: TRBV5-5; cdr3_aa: CASSPDRVGAGTEAFF; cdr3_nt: TGTGCCAGCAGCCCCGACAGGGTGGGAGCTGGCACTGAAGCTTTCTTT
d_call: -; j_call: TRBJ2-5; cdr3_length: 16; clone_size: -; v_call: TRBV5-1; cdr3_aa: CASSLSPLGDQETQYF; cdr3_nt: TGCGCCAGCAGCTTGTCCCCGTTGGGGGACCAAGAGACCCAGTACTTC
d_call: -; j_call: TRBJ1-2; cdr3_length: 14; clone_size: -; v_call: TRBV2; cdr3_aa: CASTRDRYNYGYTF; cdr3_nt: TGTGCCAGCACCCGAGACAGATATAACTATGGCTACACCTTC
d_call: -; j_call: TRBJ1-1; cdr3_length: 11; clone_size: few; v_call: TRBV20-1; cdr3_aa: CSASRGEHAFF; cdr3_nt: TGCAGTGCTAGCAGGGGCGAGCACGCTTTCTTT
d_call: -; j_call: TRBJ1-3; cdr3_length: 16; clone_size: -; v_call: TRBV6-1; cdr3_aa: CASSELSGTGGNTIYF; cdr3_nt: TGTGCCAGCAGTGAACTTAGTGGAACAGGGGGAAACACCATATATTTT
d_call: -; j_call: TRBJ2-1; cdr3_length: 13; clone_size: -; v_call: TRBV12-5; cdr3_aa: CASGLSGQNEQFF; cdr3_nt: TGTGCTAGTGGTTTGTCGGGACAAAATGAGCAGTTCTTC
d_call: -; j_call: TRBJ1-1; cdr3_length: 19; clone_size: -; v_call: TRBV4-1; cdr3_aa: CASSPTTYRDKKGGTEAFF; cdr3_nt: TGCGCCAGCAGCCCAACAACATACCGGGACAAAAAAGGGGGTACTGAAGCTTTCTTT
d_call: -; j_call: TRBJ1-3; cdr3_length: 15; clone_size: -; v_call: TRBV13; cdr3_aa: CASSPGGTSGNTIYF; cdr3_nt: TGTGCCAGCAGCCCAGGCGGCACCTCTGGAAACACCATATATTTT